Shown below are 9 T cell receptor beta chains from a single sample sequenced in a study of T cell repertoires in cytomegalovirus infection. TCRdb passed the reads through MiXCR, listing each CDR3 protein once. Of some 560,000 distinct CDR3 sequences listed, 40% are singletons. Their target antigens are unknown. Sequenced material: cultured PBMCs, taken from culture after CMV antigen stimulation. The receptors here all came from a human donor in good health (CMV status not recorded). Some clones in this sample may be carry-over from other donors' samples.

This clonotype was counted between two and nine times. This chain uses TRBV7-2 with TRBJ2-1; unclear D gene. V shed 2 bases and J shed 4 bases, with 9 bases lying between them. There are 14 residues in the CDR3. CDR1 SGHTA and CDR2 FQGNSA come from the germline V gene. The chain's CDR3 is CASSLSLNYNEQFF. CDR3 DNA: TGTGCCAGCAGCTTAAGTCTTAATTACAATGAGCAGTTCTTC.

A few counts support this clonotype. One base away lies a much larger clone, so this may be a sequencing read error. This rearrangement joins TRBV11-2 to TRBJ1-2; D unresolved. The V and J ends lost 1 base and 4 bases respectively, with 10 bases between them. CDR3 length equals 14 residues. Germline V lookup: CDR1 SGHAT, CDR2 FQNNGV. The DNA of the CDR3 is TGTGCCAGCAGCTTAGGTGGGGTGGGCTATGGCTACACCTTC. Translated: CASSLGGVGYGYTF.

This clonotype was detected only a few times. This chain connects TRBV20-1 to TRBJ1-6, with D unresolved. The CDR3 runs 16 residues. Trimming stripped 6 bases from V and 9 bases from J, with 24 bases between. Germline V gene lookup returns CDR1 DFQATT and CDR2 SNEGSKA (reference sequence). CDR3 nucleotides: TGCAGTGCCCGTAATAGAGGGCGGATAGGGAGTTCACCCCTCCACTTT. It yields the protein CSARNRGRIGSSPLHF.

The V and J genes are TRBV29-1 and TRBJ1-2; no clear D. This CDR3 has 11 residues. The germline V and J ends were trimmed by 5 bases and 4 bases, with 8 bases remaining between them. Germline CDR1 is SQVTM and CDR2 is ANQGSEA. As DNA, the CDR3 is TGCAGCGTTACGTCCCGCTATGGCTACACCTTC. This encodes CSVTSRYGYTF.

This rearrangement joins TRBV7-2 to TRBJ2-2; the D is unclear. Germline V gene lookup returns CDR1 SGHTA and CDR2 FQGNSA. V was cut by 4 bases and J by 6 bases, with 9 bases left in between. CDR3 length: 13 residues. The CDR3 loop is CASSWNSAGELFF. CDR3 nucleotides: TGTGCCAGCAGCTGGAACAGCGCCGGGGAGCTGTTTTTT.

This clonotype showed up just a few times. CDR3 sequence: CASRMWSGQVSHEQYF. Here the CDR3 DNA reads TGTGCCAGCAGAATGTGGAGCGGACAGGTATCCCACGAGCAGTACTTC. The rearrangement joins TRBV2 to TRBJ2-7; 7 bases fit TRBD1. Germline V gene lookup returns CDR1 SNHLY and CDR2 FYNNEI. V shed 6 bases and J 5 bases; nucleotides not matched to a gene: 16. This CDR3 comprises 16 residues.

This clonotype was recorded once. The V gene is TRBV3-1, the J gene TRBJ2-7; D may be TRBD1 (5 bases). The CDR3 totals 12 residues. Germline V gene data show CDR1 as LGHDT and CDR2 as YNNKEL (reference sequence). Trimming stripped 4 bases from V and 6 bases from J, with 10 bases between. CDR3 sequence (DNA): TGTGCCAGCAGCCCTCAGGGTCTCGAGCAGTACTTC. Its protein product is CASSPQGLEQYF.

This clonotype was detected a few times. The chain uses TRBV7-2 and TRBJ2-1; a weak D match, TRBD2 (5 bases). V dropped 2 bases and J dropped 6 bases, with 14 bases sitting between them. Germline V gene sequence: CDR1 SGHTA, CDR2 FQGNSA. This CDR3 contains 15 residues. The CDR3 nucleotides read TGTGCCAGCAGCTTAAGCCGGGATCACCCCAATGAGCAGTTCTTC. As protein: CASSLSRDHPNEQFF.

V usage is TRBV11-3 and J usage is TRBJ2-3; TRBD2 aligns across 12 bases. The germline gives CDR1 SGHNT, CDR2 YENEEA. V lost 3 bases, J lost 6 bases, and 4 bases stayed unmatched. This CDR3 has 15 residues. CDR3 in amino acids: CASSLLAGGYDTQYF. The CDR3, as DNA: TGTGCCAGCAGCTTGCTAGCGGGGGGGTACGATACGCAGTATTTT.